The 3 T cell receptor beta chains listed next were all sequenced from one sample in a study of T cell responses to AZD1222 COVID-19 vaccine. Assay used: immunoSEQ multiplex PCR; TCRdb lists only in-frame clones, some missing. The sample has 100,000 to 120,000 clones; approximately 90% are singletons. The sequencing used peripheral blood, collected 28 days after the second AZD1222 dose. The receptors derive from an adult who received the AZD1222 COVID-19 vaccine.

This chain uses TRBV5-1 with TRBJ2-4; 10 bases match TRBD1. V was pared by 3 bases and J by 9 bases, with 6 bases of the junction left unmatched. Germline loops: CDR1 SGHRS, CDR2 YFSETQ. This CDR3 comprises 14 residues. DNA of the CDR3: TGCGCCAGCAGCTCGGGGACAGGGGCGGGCATTCAGTACTTC. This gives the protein CASSSGTGAGIQYF.

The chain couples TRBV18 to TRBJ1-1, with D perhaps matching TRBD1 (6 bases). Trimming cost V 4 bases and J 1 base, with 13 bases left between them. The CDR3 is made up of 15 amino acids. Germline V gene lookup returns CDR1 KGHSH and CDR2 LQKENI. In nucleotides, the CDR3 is TGTGCCAGCTCACGGGTTAGGGGACAGAACACTGAAGCTTTCTTT. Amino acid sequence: CASSRVRGQNTEAFF.

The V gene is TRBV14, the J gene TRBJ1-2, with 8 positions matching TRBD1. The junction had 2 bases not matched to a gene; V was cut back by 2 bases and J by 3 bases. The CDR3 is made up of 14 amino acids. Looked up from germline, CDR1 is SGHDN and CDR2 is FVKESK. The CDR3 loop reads CASSQPTGDYGYTF. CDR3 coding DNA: TGTGCCAGCAGCCAACCGACAGGGGACTATGGCTACACCTTC.